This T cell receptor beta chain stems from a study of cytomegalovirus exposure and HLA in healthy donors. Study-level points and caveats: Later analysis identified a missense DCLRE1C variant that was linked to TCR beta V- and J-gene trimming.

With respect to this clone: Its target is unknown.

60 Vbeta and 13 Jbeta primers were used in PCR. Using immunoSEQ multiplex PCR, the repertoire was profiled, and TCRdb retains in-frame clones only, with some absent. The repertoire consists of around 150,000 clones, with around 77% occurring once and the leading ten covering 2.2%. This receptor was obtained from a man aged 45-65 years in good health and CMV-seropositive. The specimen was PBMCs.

This CDR3 reads CASSIDLRSQHQPQHF. The DNA of the CDR3 is TGTGCCAGTAGTATAGATTTAAGGAGCCAACATCAGCCCCAGCATTTT. This chain uses TRBV19 with TRBJ1-5, with no clear D. The CDR3 length is 16 residues. CDR1 and CDR2 from the germline V gene are LNHDA and SQIVND (reference sequence). V lost 0 bases and J 5 bases, leaving 14 bases between the germline ends.